Presented here are 30 T cell receptor beta chains from one specimen sequenced in a study of blood T cells in healthy people across ages. Through a sample-barcoded 5' primer and a J-beta primer mix, a second PCR was run for roughly 6 to 11 cycles. TCRdb re-called the 5' RACE reads with MiXCR, one entry per CDR3 protein. The sample lists about 800,000 distinct CDR3 sequences; around half were seen once. Sequencing was done on a sample of blood. Receptors originate from a man at least 80 years old in good health.

The CDR3 reads CSARTSGLFYEQYF. CDR3 DNA: TGCAGTGCTCGGACTAGCGGCCTTTTCTACGAGCAGTACTTC. The rearrangement uses TRBV20-1 and TRBJ2-7; 10 positions match TRBD2. The CDR3 runs to 14 residues. The germline gives CDR1 DFQATT, CDR2 SNEGSKA (reference sequence). Trimming took 5 bases from V and 3 from J; bases not matched to a gene: 7.

There are a few counts of this clonotype. The V gene is TRBV7-6, the J gene TRBJ2-5, with 11 bases that match TRBD2. Germline V lookup: CDR1 SGHVS, CDR2 FNYEAQ. V shed 4 bases and J 6 bases; nucleotides not matched to a gene: 7. The CDR3 length is 15 residues. The CDR3 sequence is CASSSLGTSGQTQYF. CDR3 in DNA: TGTGCCAGCAGCTCCCTAGGGACTAGCGGTCAGACCCAGTACTTC. Drawing the rest from reference TRBV7-6 and TRBJ2-5, the complete variable domain is GAGVSQSPRYKVTKRGQDVALRCDPISGHVSLYWYRQALGQGPEFLTYFNYEAQQDKSGLPNDRFSAERPEGSISTLTIQRTEQRDSAMYRCASSSLGTSGQTQYFGPGTRLLVL.

The V call is TRBV3-1, the J call TRBJ2-1; the D is unclear. V was shortened by 2 bases and J by 4 bases, with 12 bases between the two germline ends. This CDR3 region has 15 residues. Germline assignment: CDR1 LGHDT and CDR2 YNNKEL (reference sequence). The DNA of the CDR3 is TGTGCCAGCAGCCAATCTTTGGGCAGGTACAATGAGCAGTTCTTC. Translation: CASSQSLGRYNEQFF.

This clonotype has only one observation. V and J are TRBV4-1 and TRBJ2-1, with TRBD2 identical over 8 bases. With V trimmed by 3 bases and J by 12 bases, 4 bases remained unmatched. Germline CDR1 is MGHRA and CDR2 is YSYEKL. CDR3 length: 12 residues. The CDR3 coding sequence is TGCGCCAGCAGCCAGAAACTAGCGGCGCAGTTCTTC. It is translated as CASSQKLAAQFF.

This clonotype was recorded at least ten times. The chain joins TRBV7-3 to TRBJ2-1; D perhaps matches TRBD2 (5 bases). CDR3 length: 14 residues. Per germline, CDR1 SGHTA and CDR2 FQGTGA. V lost 0 bases and J 10 bases, leaving 13 bases between the germline ends. CDR3 region: CASSLTRNGGEQFF. The DNA for the CDR3 is TGTGCCAGCAGCTTAACACGCAACGGAGGAGAGCAGTTCTTC.

This chain links TRBV12-3 or TRBV12-4 with TRBJ2-4; TRBD1 agrees at 9 bases. The length of the CDR3 is 19 residues. V gave up 5 bases and J gave up 0 bases; unmatched junction bases: 14. In DNA form, the CDR3 reads TGTGCCAGCAGTCCTCCGGGACAGGGTTACCTTGTAGCCAAAAACATTCAGTACTTC. Its protein is CASSPPGQGYLVAKNIQYF.

V is TRBV20-1 and J is TRBJ1-5; D is uncertain. The length of the CDR3 is 11 residues. Germline CDR1 reads DFQATT; CDR2 reads SNEGSKA (reference sequence). Trimming left V 3 bases short and J 4 bases short, with 4 bases between. The CDR3 is CSASPNQPQHF. The DNA of the CDR3 is TGCAGTGCTAGCCCGAATCAGCCCCAGCATTTT.

This clonotype was picked up a small number of times. The V call is TRBV11-2, the J call TRBJ2-1; TRBD1 matches at 8 bases. Germline lookup yields CDR1 SGHAT and CDR2 FQNNGV. This CDR3 has 15 residues. J gave up 9 bases and V 1 base, and 8 bases lay outside the gene matches. DNA of the CDR3: TGTGCCAGCAGCTTAGGGACAGGGTGGGGCGGTGAGCAGTTCTTC. Translating it yields CASSLGTGWGGEQFF.

The chain links TRBV6-4 to TRBJ2-1; 7 nucleotides match TRBD1. V shed 6 bases and J 7 bases; nucleotides not matched to a gene: 6. Germline V gene lookup returns CDR1 MRHNA and CDR2 SNTAGT. The CDR3 has 13 residues. CDR3 sequence (DNA): TGTGCCAGCAGCGGACAGGCTGGGAATGAGCAGTTCTTC. Translated: CASSGQAGNEQFF.

This chain connects TRBV10-2 to TRBJ2-3; 13 bases are shared with TRBD2. Germline lookup yields CDR1 WSHSY and CDR2 SAAADI. The CDR3 covers 21 residues. The J segment lost 0 bases and the V segment lost 7 bases, leaving 19 bases of the junction unmatched. The CDR3 DNA sequence: TGCGCCAGCACCGGACTAGCGGGAGAGAATGGGAGGTCTCTAAGCACAGATACGCAGTATTTT. This sequence encodes CASTGLAGENGRSLSTDTQYF.

This chain joins TRBV11-2 and TRBJ2-5; no reliable D call. This CDR3 spans 15 amino acids. Looked up from germline, CDR1 is SGHAT and CDR2 is FQNNGV. V lost 6 bases and J lost 5, with 19 bases in between. Here the CDR3 DNA reads TGTGCCAGCAGTATTAACCGGGCGGTGATGGAGACCCAGTACTTC. Residues: CASSINRAVMETQYF.

This clonotype has only a few counts. The V and J genes are TRBV25-1 and TRBJ1-5; D ambiguous. The CDR3 sequence is 14 residues long. Germline V CDR1 and CDR2: MGHDK, SYGVNS. V was trimmed by 1 base and J by 3 bases, leaving 7 bases between them. CDR3 in DNA: TGTGCCAGCAGTGAATGGGGAGACAATCAGCCCCAGCATTTT. Protein product: CASSEWGDNQPQHF. Based on the CDR3 plus reference TRBV25-1 and TRBJ1-5, the full variable domain is EADIYQTPRYLVIGTGKKITLECSQTMGHDKMYWYQQDPGMELHLIHYSYGVNSTEKGDLSSESTVSRIRTEHFPLTLESARPSHTSQYLCASSEWGDNQPQHFGDGTRLSIL.

The chain couples TRBV6-2 or TRBV6-3 to TRBJ2-1; D gene ambiguous. Germline V gene lookup returns CDR1 MNHEY and CDR2 SVGEGT. Trimming removed 8 bases at V and 9 bases at J, with 17 bases between. The CDR3 is made up of 13 amino acids. The CDR3 is CASQFSGRGEQFF. For the CDR3, the DNA is TGTGCCAGCCAGTTCTCCGGTCGCGGTGAGCAGTTCTTC.

This clonotype was seen a handful of times. Here the CDR3 DNA reads TGTGCCATCAGTGCCCCAGCATGGAATGAGCAGTTCTTC. Translated: CAISAPAWNEQFF. The J gene is TRBJ2-1, the V gene TRBV10-3; D remains ambiguous. The CDR3 has 13 residues. The germline V gene has CDR1 ENHRY and CDR2 SYGVKD. The V end lost 4 bases, the J end lost 7 bases, and 11 bases lay between the germline ends.

This clonotype was recorded many times. The chain uses TRBV5-1 and TRBJ1-2; 7 nucleotides line up with TRBD1. The CDR3 covers 13 residues. Looked up from germline, CDR1 is SGHRS and CDR2 is YFSETQ. J gave up 5 bases and V 2 bases, and 3 bases lay outside the gene matches. In DNA, the CDR3 is TGCGCCAGCAGCTTTGGACAGGAGTATGGCTACACCTTC. It specifies CASSFGQEYGYTF.

This clonotype was picked up many times. The chain is built from TRBV5-1 and TRBJ1-2; 7 bases align to TRBD1. The germline CDR1 and CDR2 sequences are SGHRS and YFSETQ. CDR3 length: 13 residues. The V and J ends lost 4 bases and 9 bases, in that order; junction bases with no gene match: 9. CDR3 protein: CASSLGQDRSYTF. CDR3 bases: TGCGCCAGCAGCCTAGGACAGGATCGCAGCTACACCTTC.

This clonotype was observed at least ten times. The chain joins TRBV20-1 to TRBJ2-4, with 7 bases lining up with TRBD2. Germline lookup yields CDR1 DFQATT and CDR2 SNEGSKA (reference sequence). J was trimmed by 0 bases and V by 1 base; bases with no gene match: 3. This CDR3 comprises 15 residues. CDR3 in DNA: TGCAGTGCTAGAGCTAGCGGAGCAGCCAAAAACATTCAGTACTTC. This codes for CSARASGAAKNIQYF.

Only a few counts were recorded for this clonotype. This rearrangement joins TRBV28 to TRBJ2-1; 9 nucleotides match TRBD1. V shed 6 bases, J shed 15 bases, and the junction held 15 bases outside the gene matches. The CDR3 is 14 amino acids. Germline V CDR1 and CDR2: MDHEN, SYDVKM. This CDR3 is CASRDAGQGDSRFF. The CDR3 nucleotides are TGTGCCAGCAGGGACGCGGGACAGGGAGATTCAAGGTTCTTC.

The chain recombines TRBV5-1 with TRBJ2-1; TRBD1 might be the D (6 bases). The CDR3 has 15 amino acids. CDR1 and CDR2 from the germline V gene are SGHRS and YFSETQ. Trimming removed 0 bases at V and 3 bases at J, with 10 bases between. The CDR3 loop is CASSLALGHYNEQFF. The CDR3 bases are TGCGCCAGCAGCTTGGCCTTGGGACACTACAATGAGCAGTTCTTC. Supplemented by reference TRBV5-1 and TRBJ2-1, the full variable domain reads KAGVTQTPRYLIKTRGQQVTLSCSPISGHRSVSWYQQTPGQGLQFLFEYFSETQRNKGNFPGRFSGRQFSNSRSEMNVSTLELGDSALYLCASSLALGHYNEQFFGPGTRLTVL.

About this clonotype: A much more abundant neighbour one base away suggests this may be a read error. V and J are TRBV4-2 and TRBJ2-7; D possibly corresponds to TRBD1 (5 bases). The DNA matches TRBJ2-5 better at its end, which makes the J call doubtful. Germline CDR1 and CDR2: LGHNA and YNFKEQ. The CDR3 runs 13 residues. Here the CDR3 reads CAGSLQVGETQYF. The CDR3 nucleotides are TGTGCCGGCAGCCTACAGGTGGGAGAGACCCAGTACTTC.

The V gene is TRBV20-1, the J gene TRBJ2-3; TRBD1 matches 8 bases. Unmatched junction bases numbered 7, after V lost 2 bases and J lost 0 bases. The length of the CDR3 is 16 residues. The V gene's germline CDR1 is DFQATT and CDR2 SNEGSKA (reference sequence). CDR3 region: CSARRMDRASTDTQYF. For the CDR3, the DNA is TGCAGTGCTAGACGCATGGACAGGGCAAGCACAGATACGCAGTATTTT.

This clonotype was seen a handful of times. The chain has TRBV12-3 or TRBV12-4 and TRBJ2-3; D possibly corresponds to TRBD2 (6 bases). The CDR3 runs to 13 residues. Trimming removed 6 bases at V and 4 bases at J, with 11 bases between. DNA of the CDR3: TGTGCCAGCAGCATAGCGGCACCAGATACGCAGTATTTT. This sequence encodes CASSIAAPDTQYF.

The chain links TRBV7-9 to TRBJ1-1; D may be TRBD1 (6 bases). The CDR3 is 15 amino acids. In germline, CDR1 is SEHNR, CDR2 FQNEAQ (reference sequence). V lost 5 bases to trimming and J lost 2 bases, with 15 bases between them. CDR3 nucleotide sequence: TGTGCCAGCAGCGCCATCGGGGGCGGCAACACTGAAGCTTTCTTT. Translating gives CASSAIGGGNTEAFF.

The V call is TRBV30, the J call TRBJ2-4, with 7 bases identical to TRBD2. Germline V gives CDR1 GTSNPN, CDR2 SVGIG (reference sequence). J was trimmed by 13 bases and V by 5 bases; bases with no gene match: 17. This CDR3 contains 14 residues. The CDR3 region is CAWRLTSNHNEQYF. For the CDR3, the DNA is TGTGCCTGGCGTTTGACTAGCAACCACAATGAGCAGTACTTC.

The V call is TRBV20-1, the J call TRBJ2-3, with TRBD2 matching over 11 bases. Germline V gene sequence: CDR1 DFQATT, CDR2 SNEGSKA (reference sequence). This CDR3 comprises 15 residues. V lost 6 bases and J lost 3; bases outside the gene matches: 8. CDR3 coding DNA: TGCAGTGCCAAGACTAGCGGGGATCGGACAGATACGCAGTATTTT. Protein sequence: CSAKTSGDRTDTQYF.

The chain recombines TRBV12-3 or TRBV12-4 with TRBJ2-1; TRBD2 matches at 8 bases. Trimming took 6 bases from V and 6 from J; bases not matched to a gene: 13. This CDR3 spans 16 amino acids. The CDR3 region has the DNA TGTGCCAGCAGACACACCGGGACTAGGAGTATCAATGAGCAGTTCTTC. Translation: CASRHTGTRSINEQFF.

This clonotype was picked up a small number of times. At one boundary the junction diverges from the germline segment, which might be a read error. The gene calls are TRBV29-1 and TRBJ2-4; 14 positions agree with TRBD2. The end of the DNA fits TRBJ2-7 better, so the J call may be wrong. From germline, CDR1 is SQVTM and CDR2 ANQGSEA. The CDR3 has 13 amino acids. DNA for the CDR3: TGCGGCGTTGAAGGACTAGCGGGAGGCGAGCAGTACTTC. Translating it yields CGVEGLAGGEQYF.

A word on this clonotype: This clone may be a read error of a much larger clone one base away. The missing conserved phenylalanine or tryptophan at the end of this CDR3 makes a read error likely. The rearrangement links TRBV29-1 to TRBJ1-2; a possible D gene is TRBD1 (5 bases). The V and J ends lost 7 bases and 5 bases respectively, with 17 bases between them. This CDR3 contains 13 residues. Germline V gene sequence: CDR1 SQVTM, CDR2 ANQGSEA. As DNA, the CDR3 is TGCAGCGGGTCAGAAGGGGATGAGTATGGCTACACCTTA. The encoded protein is CSGSEGDEYGYTL.

This clonotype came up a few times. The chain uses TRBV6-6 and TRBJ1-1; D gene unclear. Per the germline V gene, CDR1 is MNHNY and CDR2 is SVGAGI (reference sequence). The length of the CDR3 is 15 residues. The V gene lost 7 bases and the J gene lost 1 base, with 16 bases spanning the gap. The CDR3 coding sequence is TGTGCCAGCAAAGCGACGGGCTTTGGGAACACTGAAGCTTTCTTT. Amino acids: CASKATGFGNTEAFF.

This clonotype was counted a few times. This chain joins TRBV7-2 and TRBJ1-5; D ambiguous. Per the germline V gene, CDR1 is SGHTA and CDR2 is FQGNSA. Between the trimmed V and J ends, which lost 1 base and 6 bases, there was a span of 13 bases. The CDR3 consists of 15 residues. The DNA of the CDR3 is TGTGCCAGCAGCTTAGAGGAGTCTAGCGCTCAGCCCCAGCATTTT. Translating it yields CASSLEESSAQPQHF.